These 29 T cell receptor beta chains came from one sample sequenced in a study of CD8+CD57+ T cells in acquired aplastic anemia. Researchers used genomic DNA as the template to profile TCR beta VDJ and CDR3. In TCRdb, the reads were re-called with MiXCR into one record per CDR3 protein. The sample carries 150,000 to 200,000 distinct CDR3 sequences, around 60% recorded once. Sequenced: sorted CD4+, CD8+, or CD8+CD57+ T cells (not recorded which) from PBMCs. All receptors come from a human donor in good health.

This chain joins TRBV2 and TRBJ1-2; D is perhaps TRBD1 (6 bases). The CDR3 sequence is 20 residues long. Germline assignment: CDR1 SNHLY and CDR2 FYNNEI. V was cut by 3 bases and J by 0 bases, with 26 bases left in between. CDR3 loop: CASSDIGGGARLRANYGYTF. CDR3 nucleotide sequence: TGTGCCAGCAGTGACATCGGGGGGGGGGCGAGGTTACGAGCTAACTATGGCTACACCTTC.

The V and J genes are TRBV20-1 and TRBJ2-6; perhaps TRBD1 as D (5 bases). Trimming pared 6 bases from V and 1 base from J, leaving 16 bases between. Germline values: CDR1 DFQATT, CDR2 SNEGSKA (reference sequence). The CDR3 loop spans 16 amino acids. The CDR3, as DNA: TGCAGTGCGCCAGGGTCTGGGAAATCTGGGGCCAACGTCCTGACTTTC. Its translation: CSAPGSGKSGANVLTF.

This clonotype is a singleton in its sample. V usage is TRBV5-6 and J usage is TRBJ1-6; D not resolved. From germline, CDR1 is SGHDT and CDR2 YYEEEE. Trimming took off 1 base at V and 10 bases at J, with 6 bases between the two ends. This CDR3 is built from 12 residues. CDR3 DNA: TGTGCCAGCAGCTTGACCGGATCACCCCTCCACTTT. The encoded protein is CASSLTGSPLHF.

The chain links TRBV20-1 to TRBJ1-2, with D perhaps matching TRBD1 (5 bases). The CDR3 spans 13 residues. V was shortened by 3 bases and J by 3 bases, with 11 bases between the two germline ends. Germline CDR1 DFQATT, CDR2 SNEGSKA (reference sequence). CDR3 sequence reads: CSASETGDYGYTF. The DNA of the CDR3 is TGCAGTGCTAGCGAAACAGGAGACTATGGCTACACCTTC.

The chain recombines TRBV10-3 with TRBJ1-6; possibly TRBD1 for D (5 bases). Germline V gene sequence: CDR1 ENHRY, CDR2 SYGVKD. Deletions cut 7 bases from V and 5 bases from J, with 9 bases between. The CDR3 extends over 13 amino acids. The CDR3 region has the DNA TGTGCCATCAATGGACAAGATAATTCACCCCTCCACTTT. It yields the protein CAINGQDNSPLHF.

The chain is built from TRBV19 and TRBJ2-7; no clear D. The germline gives CDR1 LNHDA, CDR2 SQIVND (reference sequence). The V gene lost 4 bases and the J gene lost 6 bases, with 19 bases spanning the gap. The CDR3 has 15 residues. The CDR3 DNA is TGTGCCAGTAGTACCCGACGTCCTCCCCCTTCCGAGCAGTACTTC. It yields the protein CASSTRRPPPSEQYF.

J is TRBJ2-5 and V is TRBV27, with a possible D match to TRBD1 (5 bases). CDR1 and CDR2 (germline): MNHEY, SMNVEV (reference sequence). The CDR3 is 13 amino acids. Between the trimmed V and J ends, which lost 3 bases and 4 bases, there was a span of 9 bases. The CDR3 sequence: CASSFWQGETQYF. The CDR3 DNA follows: TGTGCCAGCAGTTTTTGGCAGGGAGAGACCCAGTACTTC.

The chain employs TRBV7-3 and TRBJ1-6; D remains unclear. The V end was cut by 0 bases, the J end by 5 bases, with 8 bases between. This CDR3 has 15 amino acids. Germline V gives CDR1 SGHTA, CDR2 FQGTGA. This CDR3 is CASSLTVANNSPLHF. The CDR3 DNA sequence: TGTGCCAGCAGCTTAACGGTAGCAAATAATTCACCCCTCCACTTT.

This clonotype was recorded at least ten times. The V gene is TRBV27, the J gene TRBJ2-6; no reliable D call. This CDR3 contains 16 residues. The V and J ends lost 2 bases and 4 bases respectively, with 12 bases between them. The germline V gene encodes CDR1 MNHEY and CDR2 SMNVEV (reference sequence). The CDR3, as DNA: TGTGCCAGCAGTTTACATTTATCCTCCGGGGCCAACGTCCTGACTTTC. It encodes CASSLHLSSGANVLTF.

The rearrangement links TRBV20-1 to TRBJ2-7, with D perhaps TRBD2 (6 bases). CDR3 size: 12 residues. The germline gives CDR1 DFQATT, CDR2 SNEGSKA (reference sequence). Between the trimmed V and J ends, which lost 6 bases and 6 bases, there was a span of 15 bases. The CDR3 loop reads CSATAPGVEQYF. In DNA form, the CDR3 reads TGCAGTGCCACCGCTCCGGGGGTCGAGCAGTACTTC.

Many counts were recorded for this clonotype. The CDR3 protein is CASSEPPGPEEETQYF. The CDR3, as DNA: TGTGCCAGCAGTGAACCTCCCGGGCCGGAAGAAGAGACCCAGTACTTC. The V call is TRBV2, the J call TRBJ2-5; D gene ambiguous. The V gene's germline CDR1 is SNHLY and CDR2 FYNNEI. The CDR3 sequence is 16 residues long. V gave up 2 bases and J gave up 3 bases, with 16 bases separating them.

Regarding this clonotype: One junction end does not reproduce the germline sequence, and a read error may be involved. This rearrangement joins TRBV6-1 to TRBJ2-7, with D tentatively TRBD2 (6 bases). CDR1 and CDR2 (germline): MNHNS, SASEGT. This CDR3 region has 13 residues. The CDR3 nucleotides read TGTGCCAGCAGATCCGGAGGGGCCGGGGAGCTGTACTTC. It yields the protein CASRSGGAGELYF.

This rearrangement joins TRBV20-1 to TRBJ1-2; D is uncertain. Trimming cost V 3 bases and J 3 bases, with 8 bases left between them. The CDR3 contains 12 residues. Germline values: CDR1 DFQATT, CDR2 SNEGSKA (reference sequence). CDR3 sequence reads: CSASGGDYGYTF. DNA for the CDR3: TGCAGTGCTAGCGGCGGCGACTATGGCTACACCTTC.

This clonotype was found a few times. The chain couples TRBV7-9 to TRBJ1-1, with D perhaps TRBD1 (6 bases). V was shortened by 2 bases and J by 3 bases, with 25 bases between the two germline ends. Germline CDR1 reads SEHNR; CDR2 reads FQNEAQ (reference sequence). This CDR3 is built from 19 residues. The CDR3 sequence is CASSLRPVGGAREYTEAFF. CDR3 nucleotides: TGTGCCAGCAGCTTACGCCCGGTCGGGGGGGCGCGGGAGTACACTGAAGCTTTCTTT.

The rearrangement uses TRBV9 and TRBJ2-5; 11 positions match TRBD1. The CDR3 runs to 14 residues. Per germline, CDR1 SGDLS and CDR2 YYNGEE. V gave up 3 bases and J gave up 4 bases; unmatched junction bases: 2. CDR3 protein: CASSAGTGGETQYF. CDR3 DNA sequence: TGTGCCAGCAGCGCAGGGACAGGGGGAGAGACCCAGTACTTC. Using reference TRBV9 and TRBJ2-5 for the parts outside the CDR3, the full variable domain is DSGVTQTPKHLITATGQRVTLRCSPRSGDLSVYWYQQSLDQGLQFLIQYYNGEERAKGNILERFSAQQFPDLHSELNLSSLELGDSALYFCASSAGTGGETQYFGPGTRLLVL.

The chain uses TRBV7-6 and TRBJ2-3; possible D gene TRBD2, 6 bases. This CDR3 comprises 15 residues. V dropped 1 base and J dropped 0 bases, with 8 bases sitting between them. Germline CDR1 and CDR2: SGHVS and FNYEAQ. The CDR3 sequence: CASSLDGTSTDTQYF. DNA of the CDR3: TGTGCCAGCAGCTTAGACGGGACTAGCACAGATACGCAGTATTTT. The full variable domain, its missing parts supplied by reference TRBV7-6 and TRBJ2-3, is GAGVSQSPRYKVTKRGQDVALRCDPISGHVSLYWYRQALGQGPEFLTYFNYEAQQDKSGLPNDRFSAERPEGSISTLTIQRTEQRDSAMYRCASSLDGTSTDTQYFGPGTRLTVL.

The V gene is TRBV9, the J gene TRBJ1-6, with D hard to call. The CDR3 has 15 amino acids. Germline values: CDR1 SGDLS, CDR2 YYNGEE. The V gene lost 0 bases and the J gene lost 10 bases, with 14 bases spanning the gap. The CDR3 spells CASSVDGERVSPLHF. Written as DNA, the CDR3 is TGTGCCAGCAGCGTAGATGGGGAGAGGGTCTCACCCCTCCACTTT.

This clonotype was observed a single time. The gene calls are TRBV6-4 and TRBJ1-1; the match to TRBD1 covers 9 bases. There are 15 residues in the CDR3. Germline V gives CDR1 MRHNA, CDR2 SNTAGT. This CDR3 is CASAVGQGRDTEAFF. In nucleotides, the CDR3 is TGTGCTAGTGCCGTTGGACAGGGGCGGGACACTGAAGCTTTCTTT.

Concerning this clonotype: An end of the junction does not agree with germline; a read error may underlie this. This chain links TRBV19 with TRBJ2-1, with TRBD2 matching 15 bases. Germline loops: CDR1 LNHDA, CDR2 SQIVND (reference sequence). The CDR3 extends over 16 amino acids. CDR3 sequence reads: CASSSGLAGGWNEQLF. Written as DNA, the CDR3 is TGTGCCAGTAGTTCAGGACTAGCGGGGGGGTGGAATGAGCAGCTCTTC.

Details on this clonotype: One junction end disagrees with the germline gene, perhaps due to a read error. The chain links TRBV19 to TRBJ2-3, with 14 bases that match TRBD2. CDR1 is LNHDA and CDR2 is SQIVND in the germline V gene (reference sequence). CDR3 length: 18 residues. The CDR3 region is CASGIDQGLAGATDTQYF. CDR3 DNA: TGTGCCAGTGGTATAGACCAGGGACTAGCGGGGGCCACAGATACGCAGTATTTT.

The table lists this clonotype with a few counts. The chain uses TRBV20-1 and TRBJ1-2; 8 positions match TRBD1. This CDR3 has 13 residues. The trim removed 8 bases at V and 5 bases at J, leaving 10 bases unmatched. Germline CDR1 reads DFQATT; CDR2 reads SNEGSKA (reference sequence). In DNA form, the CDR3 reads TGCAGTCCAACTCAGGGACAGGCTTATGGCTACACCTTC. Protein sequence: CSPTQGQAYGYTF.

The CDR3 DNA sequence: TGTGCCAGCAACATTGGGCCCTCCTACGAGCAGTACTTC. It translates to CASNIGPSYEQYF. This sequence joins TRBV12-3 or TRBV12-4 and TRBJ2-7; D is unclear. The CDR3 consists of 13 residues. V lost 7 bases to trimming and J lost 0 bases, with 10 bases between them.

This clonotype showed up many times. The CDR3 DNA reads TGCGCCAGCAGCCCGGACAGGGTAGGAGAAAAACTGTTTTTT. Protein: CASSPDRVGEKLFF. The J gene is TRBJ1-4, the V gene TRBV5-1, with TRBD1 identical over 8 bases. J lost 8 bases, V lost 4 bases, and 7 bases had no gene match. Germline V gene lookup returns CDR1 SGHRS and CDR2 YFSETQ. There are 14 residues in the CDR3. Full variable domain (remainder filled in from reference TRBV5-1 and TRBJ1-4): KAGVTQTPRYLIKTRGQQVTLSCSPISGHRSVSWYQQTPGQGLQFLFEYFSETQRNKGNFPGRFSGRQFSNSRSEMNVSTLELGDSALYLCASSPDRVGEKLFFGSGTQLSVL.

This clonotype has a handful of counts. The V gene is TRBV9, the J gene TRBJ1-5, with a possible D match to TRBD1 (5 bases). The germline gives CDR1 SGDLS, CDR2 YYNGEE. The CDR3 sequence is 14 residues long. V lost 0 bases, J lost 11 bases, and 15 bases lay in between. CDR3 DNA sequence: TGTGCCAGCAGCGTAGACCTCGACAGATCAGCCCAGCATTTT. Protein sequence: CASSVDLDRSAQHF.

The V gene is TRBV10-2, the J gene TRBJ2-2; D not certain. The V gene lost 6 bases and the J gene lost 2 bases, with 7 bases spanning the gap. The CDR3 has 13 residues. Per germline, CDR1 WSHSY and CDR2 SAAADI. CDR3 protein: CASRYTNTGELFF. CDR3 sequence (DNA): TGCGCCAGCAGATACACCAACACCGGGGAGCTGTTTTTT.

The J gene is TRBJ1-6, the V gene TRBV7-8; D remains unclear. The CDR3 sequence is 16 residues long. V was trimmed by 2 bases and J by 0 bases, leaving 8 bases between them. Germline CDR1 and CDR2: SGHVS and FQNEAQ. This CDR3 reads CASSLRESSYNSPLHF. DNA for the CDR3: TGTGCCAGCAGCTTAAGGGAGAGCTCCTATAATTCACCCCTCCACTTT.

The chain links TRBV27 to TRBJ1-1; tentatively, D is TRBD1 (5 bases). Germline V CDR1 and CDR2: MNHEY, SMNVEV (reference sequence). V lost 3 bases and J lost 2, with 10 bases in between. This CDR3 spans 14 amino acids. This CDR3 reads CASSFRGVNTEAFF. CDR3 coding DNA: TGTGCCAGCAGTTTCCGGGGGGTAAACACTGAAGCTTTCTTT.

CDR3 sequence (DNA): TGCAGCGTTGATCCAGGGGGGAACACTGAAGCTTTCTTT. The encoded protein is CSVDPGGNTEAFF. V gene TRBV29-1 combines with J gene TRBJ1-1, with 7 bases aligning to TRBD1. CDR1 and CDR2 from the germline V gene are SQVTM and ANQGSEA. This CDR3 comprises 13 residues. The V gene end was trimmed by 3 bases and the J gene end by 1 base; junction bases not matched to a gene: 2.

The chain links TRBV15 to TRBJ2-3; 8 nucleotides align to TRBD1. CDR3 size: 18 residues. Germline assignment: CDR1 LNHNV and CDR2 YYDKDF (reference sequence). The J segment lost 1 base and the V segment lost 5 bases, leaving 14 bases of the junction unmatched. CDR3 DNA sequence: TGTGCCACCAGCGGACGGACAGGGCGGCTCCGTGGCACAGATACGCAGTATTTT. It translates to CATSGRTGRLRGTDTQYF.